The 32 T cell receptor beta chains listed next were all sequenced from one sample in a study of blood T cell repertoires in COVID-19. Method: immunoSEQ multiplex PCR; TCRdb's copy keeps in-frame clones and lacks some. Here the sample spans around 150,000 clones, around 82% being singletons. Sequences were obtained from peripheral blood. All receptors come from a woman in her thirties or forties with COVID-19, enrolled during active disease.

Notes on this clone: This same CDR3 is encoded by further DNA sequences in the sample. The chain's CDR3 is CASSLGTGDLFF. In DNA, the CDR3 is TGTGCCAGCAGCTTAGGGACAGGGGATCTGTTTTTT. The chain joins TRBV11-2 to TRBJ1-4; 9 nucleotides align to TRBD1. From germline, CDR1 is SGHAT and CDR2 FQNNGV. The CDR3 has 12 amino acids. V lost 1 base and J lost 14; bases outside the gene matches: 2.

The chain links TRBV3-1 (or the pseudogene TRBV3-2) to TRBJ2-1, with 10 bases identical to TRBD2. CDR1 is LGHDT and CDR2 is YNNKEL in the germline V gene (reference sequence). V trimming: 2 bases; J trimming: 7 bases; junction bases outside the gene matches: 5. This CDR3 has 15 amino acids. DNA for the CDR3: TGTGCCAGCAGCCAATTAGCGGGGGGACTGAATGAGCAGTTCTTC. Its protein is CASSQLAGGLNEQFF.

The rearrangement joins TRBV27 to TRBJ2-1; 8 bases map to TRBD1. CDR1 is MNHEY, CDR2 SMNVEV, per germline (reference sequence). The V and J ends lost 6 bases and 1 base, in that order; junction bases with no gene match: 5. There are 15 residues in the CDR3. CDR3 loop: CASRDGTGSYNEQFF. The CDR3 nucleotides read TGTGCCAGCAGGGACGGGACAGGATCCTACAATGAGCAGTTCTTC.

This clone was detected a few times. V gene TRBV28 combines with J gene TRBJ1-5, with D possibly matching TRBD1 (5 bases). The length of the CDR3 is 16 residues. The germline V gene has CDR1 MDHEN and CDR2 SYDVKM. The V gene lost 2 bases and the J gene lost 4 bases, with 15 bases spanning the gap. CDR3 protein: CASSLRQGGLNQPQHF. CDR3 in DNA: TGTGCCAGCAGTTTAAGGCAGGGAGGGCTAAATCAGCCCCAGCATTTT.

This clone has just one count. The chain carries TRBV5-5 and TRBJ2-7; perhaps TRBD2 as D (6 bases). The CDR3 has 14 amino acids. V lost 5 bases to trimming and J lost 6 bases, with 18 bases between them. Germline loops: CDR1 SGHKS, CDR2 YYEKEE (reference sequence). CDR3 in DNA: TGTGCCAGCAGGATCCAAACCCTCGGGGGCGAGCAGTACTTC. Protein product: CASRIQTLGGEQYF.

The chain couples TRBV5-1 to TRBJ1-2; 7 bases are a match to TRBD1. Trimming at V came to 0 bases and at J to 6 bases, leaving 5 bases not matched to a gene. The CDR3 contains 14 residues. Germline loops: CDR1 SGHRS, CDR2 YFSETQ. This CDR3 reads CASSLGGGLDGYTF. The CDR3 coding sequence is TGCGCCAGCAGCTTGGGAGGGGGCTTGGATGGCTACACCTTC.

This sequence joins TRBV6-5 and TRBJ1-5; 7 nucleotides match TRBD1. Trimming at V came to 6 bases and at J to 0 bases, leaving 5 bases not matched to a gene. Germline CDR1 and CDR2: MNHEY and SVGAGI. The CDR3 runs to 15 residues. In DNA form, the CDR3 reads TGTGCCAGCAGGTTTGACAGGGATAGCAATCAGCCCCAGCATTTT. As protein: CASRFDRDSNQPQHF.

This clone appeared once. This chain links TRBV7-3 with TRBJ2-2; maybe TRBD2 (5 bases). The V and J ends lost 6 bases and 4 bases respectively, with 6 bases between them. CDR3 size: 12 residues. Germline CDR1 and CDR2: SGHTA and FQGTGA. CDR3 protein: CASSRGTGELFF. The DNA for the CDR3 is TGTGCCAGCAGTCGGGGCACCGGGGAGCTGTTTTTT. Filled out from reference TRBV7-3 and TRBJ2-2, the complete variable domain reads GAGVSQTPSNKVTEKGKYVELRCDPISGHTALYWYRQSLGQGPEFLIYFQGTGAADDSGLPNDRFFAVRPEGSVSTLKIQRTERGDSAVYLCASSRGTGELFFGEGSRLTVL.

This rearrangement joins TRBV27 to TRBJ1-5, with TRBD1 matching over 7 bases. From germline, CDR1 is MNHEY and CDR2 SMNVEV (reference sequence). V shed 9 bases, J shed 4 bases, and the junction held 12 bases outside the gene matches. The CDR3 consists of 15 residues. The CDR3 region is CARRYGQDPNQPQHF. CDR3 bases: TGTGCCAGGAGATACGGACAGGACCCAAATCAGCCCCAGCATTTT.

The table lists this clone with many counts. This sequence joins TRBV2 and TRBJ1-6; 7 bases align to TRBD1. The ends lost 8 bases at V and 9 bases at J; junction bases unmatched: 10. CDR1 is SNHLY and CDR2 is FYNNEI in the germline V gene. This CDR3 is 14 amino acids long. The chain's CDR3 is CASGRQGSGSPLHF. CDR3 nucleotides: TGTGCCAGCGGAAGACAGGGCTCGGGTTCACCCCTCCACTTT. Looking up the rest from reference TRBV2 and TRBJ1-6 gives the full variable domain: EPEVTQTPSHQVTQMGQEVILRCVPISNHLYFYWYRQILGQKVEFLVSFYNNEISEKSEIFDDQFSVERPDGSNFTLKIRSTKLEDSAMYFCASGRQGSGSPLHFGNGTRLTVT.

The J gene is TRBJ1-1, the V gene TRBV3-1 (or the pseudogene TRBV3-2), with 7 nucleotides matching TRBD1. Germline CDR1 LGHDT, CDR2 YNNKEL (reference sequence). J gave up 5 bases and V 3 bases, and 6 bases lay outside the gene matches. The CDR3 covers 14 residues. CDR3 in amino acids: CASSHSGTVTEAFF. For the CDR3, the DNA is TGTGCCAGCAGCCACAGTGGGACAGTAACTGAAGCTTTCTTT.

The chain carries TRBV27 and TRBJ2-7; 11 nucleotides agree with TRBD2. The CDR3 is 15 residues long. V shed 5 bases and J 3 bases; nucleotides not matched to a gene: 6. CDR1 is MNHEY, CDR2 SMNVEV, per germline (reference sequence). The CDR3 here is CASSRTGTSGYEQYF. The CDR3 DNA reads TGTGCCAGCAGTCGTACCGGGACTAGCGGCTACGAGCAGTACTTC.

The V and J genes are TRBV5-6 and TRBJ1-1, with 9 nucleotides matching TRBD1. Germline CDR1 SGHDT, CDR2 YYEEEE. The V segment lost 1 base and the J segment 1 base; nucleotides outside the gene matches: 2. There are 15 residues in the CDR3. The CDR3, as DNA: TGTGCCAGCAGCTTGACAGGGGGCGCGAACACTGAAGCTTTCTTT. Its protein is CASSLTGGANTEAFF.

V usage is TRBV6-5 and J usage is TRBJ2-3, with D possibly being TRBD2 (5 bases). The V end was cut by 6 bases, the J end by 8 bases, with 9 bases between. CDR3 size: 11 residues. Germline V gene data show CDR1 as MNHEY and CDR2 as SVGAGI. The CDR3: CASRLGGTQYF. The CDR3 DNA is TGTGCCAGCAGACTCGGAGGTACGCAGTATTTT.

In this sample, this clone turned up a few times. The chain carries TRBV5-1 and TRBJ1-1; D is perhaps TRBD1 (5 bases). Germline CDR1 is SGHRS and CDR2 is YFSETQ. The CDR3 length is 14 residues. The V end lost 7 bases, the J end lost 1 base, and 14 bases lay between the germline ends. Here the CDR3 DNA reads TGCGCCAGCCATAGAACCACAGGGAACACTGAAGCTTTCTTT. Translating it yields CASHRTTGNTEAFF.

The CDR3: CASTTRQDEQFF. The DNA for the CDR3 is TGTGCCAGCACCACTAGGCAGGATGAGCAGTTCTTC. The rearrangement links TRBV12-3 or TRBV12-4 to TRBJ2-1, with a tentative D call TRBD2 (5 bases). The CDR3 runs 12 residues. The V and J ends lost 7 bases and 8 bases respectively, with 12 bases between them.

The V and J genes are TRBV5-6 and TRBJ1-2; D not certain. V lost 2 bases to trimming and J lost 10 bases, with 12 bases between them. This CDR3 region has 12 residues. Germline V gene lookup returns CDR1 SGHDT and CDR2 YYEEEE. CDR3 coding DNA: TGTGCCAGCAGCTTTTTGGGTGGAGACTACACCTTC. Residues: CASSFLGGDYTF.

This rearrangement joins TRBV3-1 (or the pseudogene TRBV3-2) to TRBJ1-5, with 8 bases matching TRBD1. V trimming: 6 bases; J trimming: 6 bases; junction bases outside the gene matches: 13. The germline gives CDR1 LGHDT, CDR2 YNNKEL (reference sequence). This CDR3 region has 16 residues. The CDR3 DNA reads TGTGCCAGCAGTCATTATCACGGACAGGGAAGTCAGCCCCAGCATTTT. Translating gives CASSHYHGQGSQPQHF.

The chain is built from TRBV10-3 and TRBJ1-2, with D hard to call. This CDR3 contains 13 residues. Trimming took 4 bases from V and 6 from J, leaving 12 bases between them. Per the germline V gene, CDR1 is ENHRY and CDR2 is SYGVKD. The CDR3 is CAISGDPQDGYTF. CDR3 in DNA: TGTGCCATCAGTGGAGACCCTCAGGATGGCTACACCTTC.

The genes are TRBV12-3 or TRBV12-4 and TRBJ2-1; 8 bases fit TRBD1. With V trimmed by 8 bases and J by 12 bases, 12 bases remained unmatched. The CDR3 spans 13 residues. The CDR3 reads CASQGPGQDGQFF. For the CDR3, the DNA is TGTGCCAGCCAAGGGCCGGGACAGGATGGGCAGTTCTTC.

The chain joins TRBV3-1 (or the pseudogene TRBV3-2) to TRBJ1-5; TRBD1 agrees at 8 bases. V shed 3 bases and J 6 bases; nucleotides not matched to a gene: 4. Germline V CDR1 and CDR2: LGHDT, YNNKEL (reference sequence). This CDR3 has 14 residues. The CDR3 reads CASSHGQGTQPQHF. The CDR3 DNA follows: TGTGCCAGCAGCCATGGACAGGGCACTCAGCCCCAGCATTTT.

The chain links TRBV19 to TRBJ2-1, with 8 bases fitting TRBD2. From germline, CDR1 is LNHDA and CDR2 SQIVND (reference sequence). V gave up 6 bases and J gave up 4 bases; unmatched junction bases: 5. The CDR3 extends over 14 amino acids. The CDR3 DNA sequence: TGTGCCAGTAGGGCTAGCGGGTTGTACAATGAGCAGTTCTTC. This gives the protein CASRASGLYNEQFF.

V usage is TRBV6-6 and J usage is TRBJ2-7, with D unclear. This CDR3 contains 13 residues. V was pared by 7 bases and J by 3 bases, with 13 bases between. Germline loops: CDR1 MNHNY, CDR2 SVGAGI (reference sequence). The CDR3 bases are TGTGCCAGCACCCCAACCCGGGTCTACGAGCAGTACTTC. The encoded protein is CASTPTRVYEQYF.

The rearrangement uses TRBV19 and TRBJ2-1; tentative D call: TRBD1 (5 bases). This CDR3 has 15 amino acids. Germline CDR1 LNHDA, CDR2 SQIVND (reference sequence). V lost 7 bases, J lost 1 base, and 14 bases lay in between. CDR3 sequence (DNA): TGTGCCAGTAAGGGAACCAGGGCTTCCTACAATGAGCAGTTCTTC. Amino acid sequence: CASKGTRASYNEQFF.

The CDR3 bases are TGCGCCAGCAGCCAAGTCGGGACAGGTTTTGGGGAAAAACTGTTTTTT. Its translation: CASSQVGTGFGEKLFF. J is TRBJ1-4 and V is TRBV4-1; 8 positions match TRBD1. Germline V gene lookup returns CDR1 MGHRA and CDR2 YSYEKL. V dropped 1 base and J dropped 8; count of bases not matched to a gene: 9. The CDR3 sequence is 16 residues long.

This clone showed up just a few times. The CDR3 here is CASRYTVWHPQYF. The CDR3 nucleotides are TGTGCCAGCAGATACACCGTCTGGCATCCGCAGTACTTC. The chain joins TRBV28 to TRBJ2-7, with D unresolved. The germline V gene has CDR1 MDHEN and CDR2 SYDVKM. The V and J ends lost 6 bases and 9 bases respectively, with 18 bases between them. This CDR3 comprises 13 residues. Full variable domain (outside the CDR3, taken from reference TRBV28 and TRBJ2-7): DVKVTQSSRYLVKRTGEKVFLECVQDMDHENMFWYRQDPGLGLRLIYFSYDVKMKEKGDIPEGYSVSREKKERFSLILESASTNQTSMYLCASRYTVWHPQYFGPGTRLTVT.

The CDR3 DNA sequence: TGTGCCAGTAGTACCCCTCGACAGGGTGGCAATCAGCCCCAGCATTTT. It is translated as CASSTPRQGGNQPQHF. V and J are TRBV19 and TRBJ1-5, with TRBD1 matching 7 bases. In germline, CDR1 is LNHDA, CDR2 SQIVND (reference sequence). The length of the CDR3 is 16 residues. The J segment lost 2 bases and the V segment lost 4 bases, leaving 8 bases of the junction unmatched.

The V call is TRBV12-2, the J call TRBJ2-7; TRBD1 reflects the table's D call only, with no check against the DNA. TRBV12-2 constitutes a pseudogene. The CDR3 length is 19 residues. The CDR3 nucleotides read TGTGCAAGTCGTCTCCTCCCCACCCGTAAGGGGGAGCGATTCTACGAGCAGTACGTC. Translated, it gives CASRLLPTRKGERFYEQYV.

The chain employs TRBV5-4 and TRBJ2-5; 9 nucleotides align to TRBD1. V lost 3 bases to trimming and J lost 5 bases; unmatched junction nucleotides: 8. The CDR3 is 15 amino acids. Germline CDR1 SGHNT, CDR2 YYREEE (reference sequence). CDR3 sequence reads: CASSSRDRVGETQYF. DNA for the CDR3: TGTGCCAGCAGCTCCCGGGACAGGGTGGGGGAGACCCAGTACTTC.

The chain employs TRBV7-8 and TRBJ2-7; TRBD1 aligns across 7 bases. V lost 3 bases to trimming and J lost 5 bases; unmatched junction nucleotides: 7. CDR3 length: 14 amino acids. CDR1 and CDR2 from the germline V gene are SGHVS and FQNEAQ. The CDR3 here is CASSLTGSSHEQYF. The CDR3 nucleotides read TGTGCCAGCAGCTTGACAGGGAGTTCCCACGAGCAGTACTTC.

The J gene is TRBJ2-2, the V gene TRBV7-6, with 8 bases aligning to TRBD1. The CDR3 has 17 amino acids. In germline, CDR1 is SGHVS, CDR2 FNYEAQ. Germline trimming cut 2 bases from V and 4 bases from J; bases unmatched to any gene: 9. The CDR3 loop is CASSLRGQGAVTGELFF. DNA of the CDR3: TGTGCCAGCAGCTTACGTGGGCAGGGGGCGGTCACCGGGGAGCTGTTTTTT.

For the CDR3, the DNA is TGTGCCAGCAGCCAAGGCTTAGGCGGGGTGGTAGAGACCCAGTACTTC. Protein: CASSQGLGGVVETQYF. The rearrangement links TRBV14 to TRBJ2-5; maybe TRBD2 (6 bases). The CDR3 is made up of 16 amino acids. Germline V CDR1 and CDR2: SGHDN, FVKESK. V was clipped by 1 base and J by 4 bases, with 16 bases between them.